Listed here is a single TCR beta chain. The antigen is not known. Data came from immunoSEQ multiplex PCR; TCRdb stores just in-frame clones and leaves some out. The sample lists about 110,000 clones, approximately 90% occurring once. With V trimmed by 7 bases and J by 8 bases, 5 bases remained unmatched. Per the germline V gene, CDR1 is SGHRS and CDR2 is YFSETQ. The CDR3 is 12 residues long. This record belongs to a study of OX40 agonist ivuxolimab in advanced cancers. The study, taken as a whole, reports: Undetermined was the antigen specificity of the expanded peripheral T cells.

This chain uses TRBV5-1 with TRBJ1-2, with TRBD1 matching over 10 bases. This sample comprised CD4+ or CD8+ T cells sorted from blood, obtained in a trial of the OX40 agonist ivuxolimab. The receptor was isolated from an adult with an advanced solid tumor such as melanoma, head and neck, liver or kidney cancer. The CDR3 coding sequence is TGCGCCAGCGCCGACAGGGGGCAGGGCTACACCTTC. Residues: CASADRGQGYTF.